The 10 T cell receptor beta chains below come from one sample, sequenced in a study of control samples from healthy donors and cancer patients. The method was immunoSEQ multiplex PCR; TCRdb's version includes in-frame clones alone and lacks a portion of them. The repertoire holds 70,000 to 95,000 clones, with approximately 90% as singletons. Sequenced sample: blood. The receptor set was obtained from a woman in her twenties or thirties in good health.

This sequence joins TRBV29-1 and TRBJ1-1; no reliable D call. Trimming left V 6 bases short and J 1 base short, with 9 bases between. This CDR3 is built from 12 residues. The germline gives CDR1 SQVTM, CDR2 ANQGSEA. This CDR3 reads CSVEHWNTEAFF. The CDR3 DNA sequence: TGCAGCGTCGAACATTGGAACACTGAAGCTTTCTTT.

V usage is TRBV28 and J usage is TRBJ2-2; D is unclear. The ends were cut back, 2 bases at V and 2 bases at J, with 12 bases in the middle. The CDR3 is 16 amino acids. Germline CDR1 MDHEN, CDR2 SYDVKM. CDR3 protein: CASSLNSLLNTGELFF. The CDR3 DNA reads as TGTGCCAGCAGTTTAAACAGCCTACTTAACACCGGGGAGCTGTTTTTT. The complete variable domain, with remaining parts taken from reference TRBV28 and TRBJ2-2, reads DVKVTQSSRYLVKRTGEKVFLECVQDMDHENMFWYRQDPGLGLRLIYFSYDVKMKEKGDIPEGYSVSREKKERFSLILESASTNQTSMYLCASSLNSLLNTGELFFGEGSRLTVL.

The chain links TRBV7-9 to TRBJ2-7; D uncertain. Germline-derived CDR1 and CDR2 are SEHNR and FQNEAQ (reference sequence). Trimming stripped 8 bases from V and 1 base from J, with 6 bases between. This CDR3 is built from 11 residues. The chain's CDR3 is CASGLSYEQYF. DNA for the CDR3: TGTGCCAGCGGCCTTTCCTACGAGCAGTACTTC.

This clone was picked up one time. The CDR3 bases are TGTGCCTGGAGTACGGCAGGGGGATCTGGAAACACCATATATTTT. Its protein product is CAWSTAGGSGNTIYF. V usage is TRBV30 and J usage is TRBJ1-3; 7 bases match TRBD1. Germline V lookup: CDR1 GTSNPN, CDR2 SVGIG (reference sequence). The CDR3 contains 15 residues. Trimming removed 2 bases from V and 1 base from J; junction bases left unmatched: 5.

The rearrangement uses TRBV24-1 and TRBJ2-7; D not certain. This CDR3 has 15 residues. V shed 4 bases and J shed 3 bases, with 15 bases lying between them. Germline loops: CDR1 KGHDR, CDR2 SFDVKD. The CDR3 DNA follows: TGTGCCACCAGTGACCCCAGGACGGCTGACTACGAGCAGTACTTC. Translating gives CATSDPRTADYEQYF.

The chain joins TRBV30 to TRBJ2-1; 16 nucleotides line up with TRBD2. This CDR3 comprises 16 residues. Per the germline V gene, CDR1 is GTSNPN and CDR2 is SVGIG (reference sequence). Trimming took 2 bases from V and 6 from J; bases not matched to a gene: 4. The CDR3 here is CAWSPGTSGRANEQFF. CDR3 coding DNA: TGTGCCTGGAGTCCGGGGACTAGCGGGAGGGCCAATGAGCAGTTCTTC.

The chain employs TRBV28 and TRBJ1-2, with D unclear. The ends were cut back, 1 base at V and 4 bases at J, with 13 bases in the middle. The CDR3 spans 15 residues. Germline CDR1 is MDHEN and CDR2 is SYDVKM. The CDR3 region has the DNA TGTGCCAGCAGTTTATTCGGGTACGCGTCCTATGGCTACACCTTC. It yields the protein CASSLFGYASYGYTF.

This CDR3 is CAILQGHQETQYF. In nucleotides, the CDR3 is TGTGCCATCCTCCAGGGGCACCAAGAGACCCAGTACTTC. The chain employs TRBV6-5 and TRBJ2-5, with D possibly matching TRBD1 (6 bases). V was cut by 10 bases and J by 0 bases, with 12 bases left in between. This CDR3 has 13 residues. CDR1 and CDR2 (germline): MNHEY, SVGAGI.

The chain employs TRBV5-6 and TRBJ2-3; tentatively, D is TRBD2 (6 bases). The V end lost 4 bases, the J end lost 2 bases, and 14 bases lay between the germline ends. This CDR3 has 15 amino acids. The germline V gene encodes CDR1 SGHDT and CDR2 YYEEEE. The CDR3: CASSPRTTPTDTQYF. For the CDR3, the DNA is TGTGCCAGCAGCCCACGGACTACTCCCACAGATACGCAGTATTTT.

This chain joins TRBV6-5 and TRBJ2-4; TRBD1 is a possible D gene (6 bases). Germline CDR1 reads MNHEY; CDR2 reads SVGAGI. CDR3 size: 15 residues. Deletions cut 6 bases from V and 1 base from J, with 13 bases between. This CDR3 reads CASSSDRGAKNIQYF. The CDR3 DNA sequence: TGTGCCAGCAGCTCGGACAGAGGGGCCAAAAACATTCAGTACTTC.